The present entry profiles one T cell receptor (beta chain) with its context. Its matching antigen is unknown. The sample originates from a study of graft-versus-host responses after intestinal transplantation. The study's findings and limits: Detection of GvH clones occurred in recipient marrow, and some had their first appearance in ileum or blood.

Germline V CDR1 and CDR2: SGHTS, YDEGEE. Trimming shortened V by 4 bases and J by 4 bases, and 21 bases separated the two germline ends. This CDR3 region has 17 residues. This table comes from immunoSEQ multiplex PCR, and its TCRdb copy is limited to in-frame clones, with some not included. The table shows under 130,000 clones, with 93% occurring only once. The clonotype originates from a human donor who received an intestinal transplant. V and J are TRBV5-8 and TRBJ1-5; no definite D call. The sequencing here drew on unstimulated CD8+ T cells sorted from spleen or lymph node cells, taken before intestinal transplant. CDR3 loop: CASSPQGFSGDNQPQHF. CDR3 DNA: TGTGCCAGCAGCCCGCAAGGTTTCAGCGGAGATAATCAGCCCCAGCATTTT. Supplemented by reference TRBV5-8 and TRBJ1-5, the full variable domain reads EAGVTQSPTHLIKTRGQQATLRCSPISGHTSVYWYQQALGLGLQFLLWYDEGEERNRGNFPPRFSGRQFPNYSSELNVNALELEDSALYLCASSPQGFSGDNQPQHFGDGTRLSIL.